This is a list of T cell receptor beta chains from one sample in a study of response to subunit inactivated influenza vaccine. TCRdb re-analysed the RT-PCR reads in MiXCR, keeping a single row per CDR3 protein. The sample has hundreds of thousands of distinct CDR3 sequences; about 15% are singletons. The source material was PBMCs from blood, sampled around 14 days before vaccination. The receptors stem from a man aged 50-60 years who received an inactivated influenza vaccine. CDR3s include the opening cysteine and the closing phenylalanine or tryptophan. A D gene is named only where the DNA matches it firmly. Rows may omit the clone size; those that give it use once, few, many or a size class.

abundance	v_gene	j_gene	len	d_gene	CDR3nt	CDR3aa
few	TRBV7-9	TRBJ2-7	17	TRBD2	TGTGCCAGCAGCTCGGGACTAGCGGGAGGGCGCGTAGACGAGCAGTACTTC	CASSSGLAGGRVDEQYF
NA	TRBV12-3/TRBV12-4	TRBJ2-3	16	NA	TGTGCCAGCAGTCAGGGACTTAGCGTCCTCACAGATACGCAGTATTTT	CASSQGLSVLTDTQYF
NA	TRBV12-3/TRBV12-4	TRBJ1-1	14	TRBD1	TGTGCCAGCACTCAGGGGGCCCTCAATACTGAAGCTTTCTTT	CASTQGALNTEAFF
NA	TRBV20-1	TRBJ1-1	12	NA	TGCAGTGGGGATGGACGTGGCACTGAAGCTTTCTTT	CSGDGRGTEAFF
few	TRBV18	TRBJ1-2	13	TRBD1	TGTGCCAGCTCGAGGGACAGGGCCCATGGCTACACCTTC	CASSRDRAHGYTF
many	TRBV6-1	TRBJ2-5	16	TRBD2	TGTGCCAGCAGTGGGGCGGTTAGCGGGACGGGGGAGACCCAGTACTTC	CASSGAVSGTGETQYF
few	TRBV20-1	TRBJ2-7	13	NA	TGCAGTGCTACAGGGGTACCATCCTACGAGCAGTACTTC	CSATGVPSYEQYF
NA	TRBV4-1	TRBJ2-3	14	NA	TGCGCCAGCAGCCAAGATATGGGGAGGGATACGCAGTATTTT	CASSQDMGRDTQYF
few	TRBV11-1	TRBJ2-5	19	NA	TGTGCCAGCAGCTTTCCGGACAGAGAGAGAAGTAAAGACCAAGAGACCCAGTACTTC	CASSFPDRERSKDQETQYF
NA	TRBV28	TRBJ2-2	15	NA	TGTGCCAGCAGCCCCCCCCGTTGGAACACCGGGGAGCTGTTTTTT	CASSPPRWNTGELFF
NA	TRBV7-9	TRBJ1-1	13	NA	TGTGCCAGCACCAACTCCCGGAACACTGAAGCTTTCTTT	CASTNSRNTEAFF
many	TRBV20-1	TRBJ1-1	14	NA	TGCAGTGCTAAAACGACAGTCATGAACACTGAAGCTTTCTTT	CSAKTTVMNTEAFF
few	TRBV7-2	TRBJ2-3	14	NA	TGTGCCAGCAGCAGGATCAGGGGCCCAGATACGCAGTATTTT	CASSRIRGPDTQYF
NA	TRBV10-2	TRBJ2-4	16	NA	TGCGCCAGCAGAACGAAGGCTAGGGGCCCAGGGGACATTCAGTACTTC	CASRTKARGPGDIQYF
few	TRBV12-3/TRBV12-4	TRBJ2-1	15	NA	TGTGCCAGCAGCCAGTTCCGCGGGGTTTACAATGAGCAGTTCTTC	CASSQFRGVYNEQFF
few	TRBV27	TRBJ2-1	15	TRBD2	TGTGCCAGCAGTATAACTAGCGCTTTACGCAATGAGCAGTTCTTC	CASSITSALRNEQFF